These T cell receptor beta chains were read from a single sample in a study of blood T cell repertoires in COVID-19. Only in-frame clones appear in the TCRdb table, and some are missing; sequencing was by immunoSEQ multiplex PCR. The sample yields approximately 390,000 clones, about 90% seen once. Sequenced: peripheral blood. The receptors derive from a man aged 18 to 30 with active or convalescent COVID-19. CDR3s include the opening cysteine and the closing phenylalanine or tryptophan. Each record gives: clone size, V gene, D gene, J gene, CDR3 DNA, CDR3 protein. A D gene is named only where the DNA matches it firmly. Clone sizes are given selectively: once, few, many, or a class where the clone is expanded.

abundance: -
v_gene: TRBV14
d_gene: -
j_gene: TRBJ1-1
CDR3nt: TGTGCCAGCAGCCCCGAACTGTGGGCCTTAAACACTGAAGCTTTCTTT
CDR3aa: CASSPELWALNTEAFF

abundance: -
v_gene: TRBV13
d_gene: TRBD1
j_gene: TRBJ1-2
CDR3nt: TGTGCCAGCAGTTCCGTACGACAGGGTGCCCATGGCTACACCTTC
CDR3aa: CASSSVRQGAHGYTF

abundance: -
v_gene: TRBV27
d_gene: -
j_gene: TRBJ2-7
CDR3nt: TGTGCCAGCAGCCGAATCTGGACAGATACAATCTACGAGCAGTACTTC
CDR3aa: CASSRIWTDTIYEQYF

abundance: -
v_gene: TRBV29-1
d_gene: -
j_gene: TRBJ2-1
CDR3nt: TGCAGCGTTGAGGGGCTAGCGCTAAGCTCCTACAATGAGCAGTTCTTC
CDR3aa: CSVEGLALSSYNEQFF

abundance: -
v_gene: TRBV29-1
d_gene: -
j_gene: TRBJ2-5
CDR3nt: TGCAGCGTTGGCGGTGAGACCCAGTACTTC
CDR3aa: CSVGGETQYF

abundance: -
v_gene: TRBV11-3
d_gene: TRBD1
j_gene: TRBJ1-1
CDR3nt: TGTGCCAGCAGCTCACGACAGGGCACTGAAGCTTTCTTT
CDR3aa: CASSSRQGTEAFF

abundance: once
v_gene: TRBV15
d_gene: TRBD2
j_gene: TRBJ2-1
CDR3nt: TGTGCCACCAGCATGTCCCGGACTAGCGGGAGGGCCATTGGGTTCTTC
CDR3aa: CATSMSRTSGRAIGFF

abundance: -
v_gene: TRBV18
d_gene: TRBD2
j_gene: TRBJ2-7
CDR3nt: TGTGCCAGCTCACCAGCAGCGGGGGGGTCCTACGAGCAGTACTTC
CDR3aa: CASSPAAGGSYEQYF

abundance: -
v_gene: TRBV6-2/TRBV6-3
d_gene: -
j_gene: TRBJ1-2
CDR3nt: TGTGCCAGCAGTTACGTTGGACTAGCTAACTATGGCTACACCTTC
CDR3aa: CASSYVGLANYGYTF

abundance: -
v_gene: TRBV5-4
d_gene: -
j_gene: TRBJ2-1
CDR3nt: TGTGCCAGCAGCTTATCCGGAGTTAGCAATGAGCAGTTCTTC
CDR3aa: CASSLSGVSNEQFF

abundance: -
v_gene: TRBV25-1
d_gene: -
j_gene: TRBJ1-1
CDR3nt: TGTGCCAGCAGTAACCGGGACTCAAAGGGAGACACTGAAGCTTTCTTT
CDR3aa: CASSNRDSKGDTEAFF

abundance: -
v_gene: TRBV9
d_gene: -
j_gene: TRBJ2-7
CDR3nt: TGTGCCAGCAGCGAAGGGGACGAGCAGTACTTC
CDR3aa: CASSEGDEQYF

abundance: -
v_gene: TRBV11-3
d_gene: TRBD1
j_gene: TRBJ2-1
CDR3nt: TGTGCCAGCAGCTTTTCCAGGGGGTACAATGAGCAGTTCTTC
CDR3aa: CASSFSRGYNEQFF

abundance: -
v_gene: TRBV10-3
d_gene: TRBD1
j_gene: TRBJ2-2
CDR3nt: TGTGCCATCAGGTGGGACAGAGGGTCCGGGGAGCTGTTTTTT
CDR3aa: CAIRWDRGSGELFF

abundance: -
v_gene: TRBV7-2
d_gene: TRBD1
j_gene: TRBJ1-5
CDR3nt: TGTGCCAGCAGCCCACGGGGACAGGGTTTCGGTCAGCCCCAGCATTTT
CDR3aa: CASSPRGQGFGQPQHF

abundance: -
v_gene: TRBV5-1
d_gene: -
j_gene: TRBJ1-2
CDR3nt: TGCGCCAGCAGCCCGGGAGGAGGTAGCCCCTATGGCTACACCTTC
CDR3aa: CASSPGGGSPYGYTF

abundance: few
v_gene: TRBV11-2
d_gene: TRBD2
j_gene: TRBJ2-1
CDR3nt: TGTGCCAGCAGCCCCAGGAGCGGGGACGGGAATGAGCAGTTCTTC
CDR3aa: CASSPRSGDGNEQFF

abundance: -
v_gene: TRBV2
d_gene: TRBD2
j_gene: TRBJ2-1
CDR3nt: TGTGCCAGCAGAGGACTAGCGAATGAGCAGTTCTTC
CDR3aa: CASRGLANEQFF

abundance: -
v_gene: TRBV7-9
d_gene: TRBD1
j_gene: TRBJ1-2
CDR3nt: TGTGCCAGCAGCCAAAACAGGGGGACGGCTGGCTACACCTTC
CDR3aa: CASSQNRGTAGYTF

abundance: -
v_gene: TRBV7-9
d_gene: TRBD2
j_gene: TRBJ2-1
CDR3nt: TGTGCCAGCAGCTTAGTCGGACTAGGGAACAATGAGCAGTTCTTC
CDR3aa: CASSLVGLGNNEQFF

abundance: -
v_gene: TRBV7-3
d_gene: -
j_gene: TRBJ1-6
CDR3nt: TGTGCCAGCAGCTTAGGATTTTTGCGGAAATATAATTCACCCCTCCACTTT
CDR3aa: CASSLGFLRKYNSPLHF

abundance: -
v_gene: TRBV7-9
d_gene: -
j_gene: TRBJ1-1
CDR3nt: TGTGCCAGCAGCCCCCGGGAAAGGAACACTGAAGCTTTCTTT
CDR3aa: CASSPRERNTEAFF

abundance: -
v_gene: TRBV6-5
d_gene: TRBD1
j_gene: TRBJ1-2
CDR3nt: TGTGCCAGCAGTTACGGGACAGGGGGCAGCTTTGGCTACACCTTC
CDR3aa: CASSYGTGGSFGYTF

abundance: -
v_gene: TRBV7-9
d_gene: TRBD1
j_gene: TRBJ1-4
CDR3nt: TGTGCCAGCAGCCAGGGACAGGGGCTCAGGAAACTGTTTTTT
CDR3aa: CASSQGQGLRKLFF

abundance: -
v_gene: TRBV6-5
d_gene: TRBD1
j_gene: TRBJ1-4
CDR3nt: TGTGCCAGCAGGACAGGGGCACGGGAAAAACTGTTTTTT
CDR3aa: CASRTGAREKLFF

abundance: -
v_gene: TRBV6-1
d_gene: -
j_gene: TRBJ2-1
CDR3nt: TGTGCCAGCAGTGAACAGGGGAGACACAATGAGCAGTTCTTC
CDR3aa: CASSEQGRHNEQFF

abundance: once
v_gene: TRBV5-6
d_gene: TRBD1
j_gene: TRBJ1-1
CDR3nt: TGTGCCAGCAGCTTGTTTCGCTCAGGGGGCAGGAACACTGAAGCTTTCTTT
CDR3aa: CASSLFRSGGRNTEAFF

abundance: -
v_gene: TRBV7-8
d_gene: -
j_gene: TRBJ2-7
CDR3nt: TGTGCCAGCAGCCCGATTGGAGCCGGTTGGACTTTTATGTACGAGCAGTACTTC
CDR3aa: CASSPIGAGWTFMYEQYF

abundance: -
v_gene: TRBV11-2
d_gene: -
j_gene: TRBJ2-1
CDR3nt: TGTGCCAGCAGCTCCAGGGCGGGGCACAATGAGCAGTTCTTC
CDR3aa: CASSSRAGHNEQFF

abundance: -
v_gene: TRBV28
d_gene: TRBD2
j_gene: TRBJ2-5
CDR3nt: TGTGCCAGCAGTTTATTCCCTGTAGCGGGAGGGGGGGAGACCCAGTACTTC
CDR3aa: CASSLFPVAGGGETQYF

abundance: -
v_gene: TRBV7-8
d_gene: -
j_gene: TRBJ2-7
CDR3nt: TGTGCCAGCAGCACCATGGAGAGCTACGAGCAGTACTTC
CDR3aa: CASSTMESYEQYF

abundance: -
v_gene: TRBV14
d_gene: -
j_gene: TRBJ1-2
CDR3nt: TGTGCCAGCAGCCGAGGGGTTCGCGGGGAGAGTGGCTACACCTTC
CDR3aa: CASSRGVRGESGYTF

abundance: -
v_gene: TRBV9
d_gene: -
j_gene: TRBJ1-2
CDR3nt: TGTGCCAGCAGCGTAGAAGGCAGGGCTCGCGGAAACTATGGCTACACCTTC
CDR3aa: CASSVEGRARGNYGYTF

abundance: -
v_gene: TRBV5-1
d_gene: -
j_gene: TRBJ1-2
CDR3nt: TGCGCCAGCAGCCTCGGGAACTATGGCTACACCTTC
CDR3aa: CASSLGNYGYTF

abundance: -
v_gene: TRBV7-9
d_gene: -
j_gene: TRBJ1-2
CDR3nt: TGTGCCAGCAGCTTTGAGGGCTGGGGCTACACCTTC
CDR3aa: CASSFEGWGYTF

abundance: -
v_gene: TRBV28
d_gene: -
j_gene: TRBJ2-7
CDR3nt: TGTGCCAGCAGCCCCCCCGTGGGGCAGGGCTCCTACGAGCAGTACTTC
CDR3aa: CASSPPVGQGSYEQYF

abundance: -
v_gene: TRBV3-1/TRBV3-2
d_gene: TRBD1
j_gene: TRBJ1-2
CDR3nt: TGTGCCAGCAGCTTCGGGACAGGCAGGCAGAACTATGGCTACACCTTC
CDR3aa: CASSFGTGRQNYGYTF

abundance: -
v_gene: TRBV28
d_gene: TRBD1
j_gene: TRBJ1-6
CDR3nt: TGTGCCAGCAGCTCCACCGACAGGGTGGGGACACCCCTCCACTTT
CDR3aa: CASSSTDRVGTPLHF

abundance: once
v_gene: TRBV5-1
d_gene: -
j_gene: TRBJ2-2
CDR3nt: TGCGCCAGCAGCCCGGTGTCTTACAGGGACACCGGGGAGCTGTTTTTT
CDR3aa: CASSPVSYRDTGELFF

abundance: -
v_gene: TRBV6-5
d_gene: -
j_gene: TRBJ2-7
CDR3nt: TGTGCCAGCAGCCCCCGTCGAGCGGAAAGTTACGAGCAGTACTTC
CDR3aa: CASSPRRAESYEQYF

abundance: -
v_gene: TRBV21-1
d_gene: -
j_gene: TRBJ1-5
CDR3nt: TGTGCCAGCAGCAAAGATGAGAGGGGGACAAATAGCAATCAGCCCCAGCATTTT
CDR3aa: CASSKDERGTNSNQPQHF

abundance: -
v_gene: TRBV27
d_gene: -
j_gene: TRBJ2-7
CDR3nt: TGTGCCAGCAGTTTAAGTCCGAGCTCCTACGAGCAGTACTTC
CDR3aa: CASSLSPSSYEQYF

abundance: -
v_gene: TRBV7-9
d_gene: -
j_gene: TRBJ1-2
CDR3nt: TGTGCCAGCAGCTTCTCTGGACGCGATCATACGGGGGGCTACACCTTC
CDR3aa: CASSFSGRDHTGGYTF

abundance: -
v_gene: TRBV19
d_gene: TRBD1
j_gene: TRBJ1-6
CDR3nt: TGTGCCAGTAGTAGTCGGGCGGGACAGCTGGCCAATTCACCCCTCCACTTT
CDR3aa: CASSSRAGQLANSPLHF

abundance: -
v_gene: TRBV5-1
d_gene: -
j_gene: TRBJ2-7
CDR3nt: TGCGCCAGCAGCCGCCCTAGTATCGGTTTACATACCTACGAGCAGTACTTC
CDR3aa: CASSRPSIGLHTYEQYF

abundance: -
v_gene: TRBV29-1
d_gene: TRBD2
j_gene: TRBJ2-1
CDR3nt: TGCAGCGTTGAAGGGACTAGCGGCTCCTACAATGAGCAGTTCTTC
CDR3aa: CSVEGTSGSYNEQFF

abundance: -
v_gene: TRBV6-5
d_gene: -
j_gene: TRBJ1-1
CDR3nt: TGTGCCAGCAGTTACTCGATTTCATTGGAGACTGAAGCTTTCTTT
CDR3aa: CASSYSISLETEAFF

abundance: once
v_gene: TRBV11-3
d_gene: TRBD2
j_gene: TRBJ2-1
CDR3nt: TGTGCCAGCAGCCCATTTGCGGGAGGGCCGGATGAGCAGTTCTTC
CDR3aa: CASSPFAGGPDEQFF

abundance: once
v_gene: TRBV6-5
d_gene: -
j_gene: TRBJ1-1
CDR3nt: TGTGCCAGCAGTCGGGACACGTTAAACACTGAAGCTTTCTTT
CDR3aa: CASSRDTLNTEAFF

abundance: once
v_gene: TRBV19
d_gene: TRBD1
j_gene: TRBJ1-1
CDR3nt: TGTGCCAGTAGCGCGGACAGGGGTGGCACTGAAGCTTTCTTT
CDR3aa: CASSADRGGTEAFF

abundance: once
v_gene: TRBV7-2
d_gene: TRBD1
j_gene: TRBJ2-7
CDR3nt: TGTGCCAGCAGCGCATGGGGGGGACAGGGGAACTTC
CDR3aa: CASSAWGGQGNF

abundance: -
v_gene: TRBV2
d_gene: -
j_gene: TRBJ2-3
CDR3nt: TGTGCCAGCAGTGAAGCGGGACTTGATACGCAGTATTTT
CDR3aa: CASSEAGLDTQYF